Shown below are 20 T cell receptor beta chains from a single sample sequenced in a study of long-term antiretroviral therapy in people with HIV. Sequencing relied on immunoSEQ assay v3.0, run at survey level. Method: immunoSEQ multiplex PCR; TCRdb's copy keeps in-frame clones and lacks some. The sample holds around 21,000 clones, around four fifths seen once. Material: unsorted PBMCs, obtained roughly 6.2 years after starting antiretroviral therapy. Receptors were obtained from a man aged 25 to 40 with HIV.

The J gene is TRBJ2-7, the V gene TRBV21-1; TRBD1, the table's D call, lacks a check against the DNA. TRBV21-1 is a pseudogene segment. The CDR3 spans 13 residues. The CDR3 DNA follows: TGTGCCAGCAGCAAAACAGGGATACACGAGCAGTACTTC. Encoded protein: CASSKTGIHEQYF.

Only a few counts were recorded for this clone. The chain links TRBV18 to TRBJ1-5, with 10 positions matching TRBD1. Germline CDR1 and CDR2: KGHSH and LQKENI. CDR3 length equals 15 residues. Trimming at V came to 5 bases and at J to 0 bases, leaving 1 base not matched to a gene. This CDR3 reads CASSGTGDSNQPQHF. DNA of the CDR3: TGTGCCAGCTCAGGGACAGGGGATAGCAATCAGCCCCAGCATTTT.

The V call is TRBV27, the J call TRBJ2-7; maybe TRBD1 (6 bases). CDR1 and CDR2 from the germline V gene are MNHEY and SMNVEV (reference sequence). CDR3 size: 15 residues. The V end was cut by 3 bases, the J end by 3 bases, with 15 bases between. The CDR3 sequence is CASSFLVGRGYEQYF. Written as DNA, the CDR3 is TGTGCCAGCAGTTTTTTGGTAGGCAGGGGCTACGAGCAGTACTTC.

The rearrangement joins TRBV9 to TRBJ2-7; TRBD1 agrees at 7 bases. The CDR3 consists of 14 residues. The germline CDR1 and CDR2 sequences are SGDLS and YYNGEE. The V and J ends lost 4 bases and 4 bases, in that order; junction bases with no gene match: 8. DNA for the CDR3: TGTGCCAGCAGCAGACAGACAGGGAGTTACGAGCAGTACTTC. It is translated as CASSRQTGSYEQYF.

The V call is TRBV10-3, the J call TRBJ2-1; D could derive from TRBD1 or TRBD2 (5 bases each). V lost 2 bases to trimming and J lost 0 bases, with 11 bases between them. The CDR3 loop spans 16 amino acids. Germline V lookup: CDR1 ENHRY, CDR2 SYGVKD. The CDR3 coding sequence is TGTGCCATCAGTGAGCAGGGTCGGGACTCCTACAATGAGCAGTTCTTC. Translating gives CAISEQGRDSYNEQFF.

In its sample, this clone was seen a few times. The chain carries TRBV27 and TRBJ2-3, with D unclear. V lost 6 bases and J lost 2, with 3 bases in between. The CDR3 length is 11 residues. Germline V gene data show CDR1 as MNHEY and CDR2 as SMNVEV (reference sequence). CDR3 region: CASRSTDTQYF. The DNA for the CDR3 is TGTGCCAGCAGGTCCACAGATACGCAGTATTTT.

This clone was picked up one time. The chain combines TRBV4-1 with TRBJ1-6, with D perhaps matching TRBD1 (5 bases). Germline assignment: CDR1 MGHRA and CDR2 YSYEKL. The V and J ends lost 0 bases and 5 bases respectively, with 14 bases between them. The CDR3 is 17 residues long. CDR3 sequence (DNA): TGCGCCAGCAGCCAAGAACCTACGGGGGAGCATAATTCACCCCTCCACTTT. This sequence encodes CASSQEPTGEHNSPLHF.

As DNA, the CDR3 is TGTGCCAGCAGACATCCGCGCGGCGAGCAGTACTTC. The encoded protein is CASRHPRGEQYF. V gene TRBV25-1 combines with J gene TRBJ2-5, with unresolved D. The J call is uncertain, as TRBJ2-7 better fits the DNA end. Germline V lookup: CDR1 MGHDK, CDR2 SYGVNS. There are 12 residues in the CDR3.

V usage is TRBV11-2 and J usage is TRBJ1-5; no clear D gene. This CDR3 is built from 12 residues. With 8 bases removed from V and 1 base from J, the gap between germline ends came to 6 bases. The germline gives CDR1 SGHAT, CDR2 FQNNGV. CDR3 in amino acids: CASSGSNQPQHF. The CDR3 coding sequence is TGTGCCAGCTCCGGGAGCAATCAGCCCCAGCATTTT.

In this sample, this clone turned up a few times. The rearrangement uses TRBV25-1 and TRBJ2-4; D possibly uses TRBD1 or TRBD2 (5 bases each). The germline gives CDR1 MGHDK, CDR2 SYGVNS. The CDR3 is 11 residues long. V was trimmed by 11 bases and J by 6 bases, leaving 11 bases between them. DNA of the CDR3: TGTGCCTCGGGGCAGGGAAACATTCAGTACTTC. Protein: CASGQGNIQYF.

The chain recombines TRBV7-8 with TRBJ1-1; D unresolved. The V end lost 0 bases, the J end lost 4 bases, and 15 bases lay between the germline ends. This CDR3 is built from 16 residues. Looked up from germline, CDR1 is SGHVS and CDR2 is FQNEAQ. CDR3 DNA sequence: TGTGCCAGCAGCTTAGCGACCCTCGGTGCGGGCACTGAAGCTTTCTTT. Protein sequence: CASSLATLGAGTEAFF. Based on the CDR3 plus reference TRBV7-8 and TRBJ1-1, the full variable domain is GAGVSQSPRYKVAKRGQDVALRCDPISGHVSLFWYQQALGQGPEFLTYFQNEAQLDKSGLPSDRFFAERPEGSVSTLKIQRTQQEDSAVYLCASSLATLGAGTEAFFGQGTRLTVV.

The chain carries TRBV7-9 and TRBJ2-7; 12 positions agree with TRBD1. V was clipped by 5 bases and J by 4 bases; unmatched bases: 6. CDR3 length: 15 amino acids. Germline CDR1 reads SEHNR; CDR2 reads FQNEAQ (reference sequence). The CDR3 here is CASSLGDRGRYEQYF. The CDR3 bases are TGTGCCAGCAGCCTGGGGGACAGGGGGCGATACGAGCAGTACTTC.

A single count supports this clone. The chain uses TRBV25-1 and TRBJ2-3, with TRBD2 matching 11 bases. The V and J ends lost 2 bases and 4 bases, in that order; junction bases with no gene match: 8. This CDR3 spans 17 amino acids. Germline V gene lookup returns CDR1 MGHDK and CDR2 SYGVNS. The CDR3 reads CASSEDWTSGFSDTQYF. The CDR3 DNA is TGTGCCAGCAGTGAAGATTGGACTAGCGGGTTCTCAGATACGCAGTATTTT.

This chain joins TRBV7-2 and TRBJ1-3, with 11 positions matching TRBD1. Germline V CDR1 and CDR2: SGHTA, FQGNSA. Trimming cost V 5 bases and J 4 bases; bases outside gene matches: 16. This CDR3 has 19 residues. CDR3 sequence reads: CASSPTRAGQGAWGNTIYF. The CDR3 region has the DNA TGTGCCAGCAGCCCTACCAGGGCCGGACAGGGGGCATGGGGAAACACCATATATTTT.

The chain is built from TRBV4-1 and TRBJ2-5; D not resolved. This CDR3 contains 13 residues. V was shortened by 1 base and J by 3 bases, with 6 bases between the two germline ends. Germline CDR1 MGHRA, CDR2 YSYEKL. CDR3 coding DNA: TGCGCCAGCAGCCAAGGAGAGAAAGAGACCCAGTACTTC. Translation: CASSQGEKETQYF.

This chain joins TRBV5-4 and TRBJ1-4; a possible D gene is TRBD1 (6 bases). Germline CDR1 is SGHNT and CDR2 is YYREEE (reference sequence). V lost 3 bases and J lost 0, with 9 bases in between. This CDR3 spans 15 amino acids. The CDR3 DNA sequence: TGTGCCAGCAGCTCCGGGACAACAACTAATGAAAAACTGTTTTTT. Amino acids: CASSSGTTTNEKLFF.

This sequence joins TRBV4-1 and TRBJ1-2; D gene ambiguous. The CDR3 runs 12 residues. V lost 3 bases, J lost 7 bases, and 9 bases lay in between. CDR1 MGHRA and CDR2 YSYEKL come from the germline V gene. CDR3 in amino acids: CASSQDLGGYTF. The CDR3 DNA reads TGCGCCAGCAGCCAGGACCTGGGTGGCTACACCTTC.

V usage is TRBV5-4 and J usage is TRBJ2-7; D gene unclear. The germline V gene encodes CDR1 SGHNT and CDR2 YYREEE (reference sequence). V lost 2 bases and J 1 base, leaving 13 bases between the germline ends. The CDR3 sequence is 15 residues long. The CDR3 region is CASSLVERTSYEQYF. CDR3 coding DNA: TGTGCCAGCAGCTTAGTAGAACGCACGTCCTACGAGCAGTACTTC.

The chain combines TRBV7-2 with TRBJ2-3; no clear D. There are 14 residues in the CDR3. CDR1 is SGHTA and CDR2 is FQGNSA in the germline V gene. The V and J ends lost 5 bases and 6 bases respectively, with 15 bases between them. In DNA form, the CDR3 reads TGTGCCAGCAGCCTCCGGAACCTTGTGGATACGCAGTATTTT. It yields the protein CASSLRNLVDTQYF.

The chain uses TRBV11-2 and TRBJ1-3, with D maybe TRBD1 (5 bases). Trimming stripped 5 bases from V and 2 bases from J, with 13 bases between. Germline V gene data show CDR1 as SGHAT and CDR2 as FQNNGV. The CDR3 is 15 amino acids. The CDR3 region has the DNA TGTGCCAGCAGCCCCTGGGGGGGGACTGGAAACACCATATATTTT. Amino acid sequence: CASSPWGGTGNTIYF.